The source of this T cell receptor (beta chain) is a study of Ad26.COV2.S vaccination and SARS-CoV-2 variants. Treatment given: some 20 received Ad26.COV2.S at low or high dose, single or two shots; roughly five received placebo; per-sample allocation not given. All samples were drawn on day 63, counting from the first vaccine or placebo injection. Notes on this clone: Its antigen is undetermined.

Produced via immunoSEQ multiplex PCR; TCRdb's table is partial and in-frame only. The data contain some 290,000 clones, around four fifths of them singletons. V dropped 1 base and J dropped 6 bases, with 7 bases sitting between them. The CDR3 spans 13 residues. Germline V lookup: CDR1 SGHTA, CDR2 FQGNSA. Study findings and constraints: Considerable breadth of spike-specific CD8+ and CD4+ T cell responses has reportedly been documented following vaccination. An underestimation of total T cell responses may have resulted from the TCR breadth and depth analyses.

The sequence was collected from a person aged 18-65 years who received the Ad26.COV2.S COVID-19 vaccine or a placebo. The chain is built from TRBV7-2 and TRBJ1-5, with D possibly being TRBD1 (6 bases). This specimen consisted of peripheral blood, obtained in a trial of Ad26.COV2.S vaccine versus placebo. This CDR3 reads CASSLVGAQPQHF. The DNA of the CDR3 is TGTGCCAGCAGCTTAGTGGGGGCTCAGCCCCAGCATTTT.